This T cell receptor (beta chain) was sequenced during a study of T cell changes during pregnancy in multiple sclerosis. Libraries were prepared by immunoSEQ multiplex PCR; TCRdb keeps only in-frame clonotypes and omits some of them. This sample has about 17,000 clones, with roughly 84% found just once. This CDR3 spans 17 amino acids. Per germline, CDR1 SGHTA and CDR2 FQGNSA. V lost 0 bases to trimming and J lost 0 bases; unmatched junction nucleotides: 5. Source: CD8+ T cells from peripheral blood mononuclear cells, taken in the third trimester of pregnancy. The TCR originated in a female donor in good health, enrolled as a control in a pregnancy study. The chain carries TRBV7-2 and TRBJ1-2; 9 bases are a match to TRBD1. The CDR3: CASSLAPGQGPNYGYTF. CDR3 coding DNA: TGTGCCAGCAGCTTAGCCCCGGGACAGGGTCCTAACTATGGCTACACCTTC. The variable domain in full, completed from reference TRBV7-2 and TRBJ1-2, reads GAGVSQSPSNKVTEKGKDVELRCDPISGHTALYWYRQSLGQGLEFLIYFQGNSAPDKSGLPSDRFSAERTGGSVSTLTIQRTQQEDSAVYLCASSLAPGQGPNYGYTFGSGTRLTVV.